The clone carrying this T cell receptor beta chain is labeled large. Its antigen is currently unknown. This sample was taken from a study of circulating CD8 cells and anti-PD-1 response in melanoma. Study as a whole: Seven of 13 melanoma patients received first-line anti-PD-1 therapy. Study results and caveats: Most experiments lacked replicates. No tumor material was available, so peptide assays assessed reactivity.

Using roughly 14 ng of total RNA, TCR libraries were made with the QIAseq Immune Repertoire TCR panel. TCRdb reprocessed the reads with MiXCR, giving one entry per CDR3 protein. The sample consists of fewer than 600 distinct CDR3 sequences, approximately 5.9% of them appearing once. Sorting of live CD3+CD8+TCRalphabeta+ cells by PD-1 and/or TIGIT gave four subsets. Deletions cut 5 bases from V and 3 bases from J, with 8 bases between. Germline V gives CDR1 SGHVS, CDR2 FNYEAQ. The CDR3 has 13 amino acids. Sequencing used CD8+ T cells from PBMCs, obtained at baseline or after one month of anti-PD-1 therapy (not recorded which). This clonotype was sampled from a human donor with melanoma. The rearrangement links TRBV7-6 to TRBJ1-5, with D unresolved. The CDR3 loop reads CASSPQPNQPQHF. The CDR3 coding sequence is TGTGCCAGCAGCCCCCAACCCAATCAGCCCCAGCATTTT.